These 4 T cell receptor beta chains were sequenced from one sample in a study of blood T cells in healthy people across ages. A second PCR of 7 to 11 cycles used a sample-barcoded 5' primer and a J-beta primer mix. TCRdb analysed the 5' RACE reads with MiXCR anew, one entry per CDR3 protein. The table includes about 1,000,000 distinct CDR3 sequences, under 55% detected once. The sample taken for sequencing was blood. The source of these receptors is a woman in her fifties or sixties in good health.

The sample holds one count of this clonotype. The chain is built from TRBV20-1 and TRBJ1-5, with TRBD1 matching 7 bases. CDR1 DFQATT and CDR2 SNEGSKA come from the germline V gene (reference sequence). The CDR3 spans 17 residues. Germline trimming cut 1 base from V and 0 bases from J; bases unmatched to any gene: 9. CDR3 loop: CSARGQGEAYSNQPQHF. The DNA of the CDR3 is TGCAGTGCTAGAGGGCAGGGGGAGGCCTATAGCAATCAGCCCCAGCATTTT.

The V and J genes are TRBV20-1 and TRBJ2-1; possible D gene TRBD2, 5 bases. CDR1 and CDR2 from the germline V gene are DFQATT and SNEGSKA (reference sequence). With 4 bases removed from V and 0 bases from J, the gap between germline ends came to 16 bases. The CDR3 has 16 residues. CDR3 DNA sequence: TGCAGTGCTACCCTAGGCGGGTGGAGCTCCTACAATGAGCAGTTCTTC. Translation: CSATLGGWSSYNEQFF.

The chain carries TRBV29-1 and TRBJ1-2; D gene ambiguous. This CDR3 has 12 amino acids. V lost 7 bases and J lost 6, with 15 bases in between. CDR1 and CDR2 (germline): SQVTM, ANQGSEA. This chain's CDR3 is CSALKGVDGYTF. DNA of the CDR3: TGCAGCGCCTTGAAGGGTGTAGATGGCTACACCTTC.

Here the CDR3 reads CASSYFDRTYYGYTF. CDR3 nucleotides: TGTGCCAGCAGTTACTTCGACAGAACTTACTATGGCTACACCTTC. The gene calls are TRBV6-2 or TRBV6-3 and TRBJ1-2, with a tentative D call TRBD1 (5 bases). The CDR3 totals 15 residues. Germline assignment: CDR1 MNHEY and CDR2 SVGEGT. Trimming removed 1 base from V and 3 bases from J, with 12 bases in between.